The 15 T cell receptor beta chains below all came from one sample that was sequenced in a study of T cells of healthy individuals (dated by TCRdb to 2017 to 2018). Library generation was performed with 5' RACE. Sequencing instrument: Illumina MiSeq. The public reads were quality trimmed at Q25 with fastp and then assembled into clones with MiXCR by TCRdb, keeping productive beta chains. One record per CDR3 amino acid sequence lists the most common genes and DNA. The sample has under 70,000 distinct CDR3 sequences on record, around 15% of them singletons. The ten largest account for 15% to 20% of the sample. The receptors here all came from a human donor in good health.

This clonotype was observed at least ten times. This rearrangement joins TRBV4-3 to TRBJ1-2, with D possibly matching TRBD1 (6 bases). In germline, CDR1 is LGHNA, CDR2 YSLEER. Trimming pared 2 bases from V and 4 bases from J, leaving 20 bases between. CDR3 length equals 17 residues. CDR3 sequence reads: CASSQLDRDGGLYGYTF. CDR3 nucleotide sequence: TGCGCCAGCAGCCAACTCGACCGGGACGGGGGGCTCTATGGCTACACCTTC.

This clonotype came up many times. The chain links TRBV6-2 or TRBV6-3 to TRBJ1-2, with D perhaps TRBD1 (5 bases). Germline lookup yields CDR1 MNHEY and CDR2 SVGEGT. This CDR3 is 12 amino acids long. The V and J ends lost 7 bases and 8 bases respectively, with 14 bases between them. The CDR3 loop is CASNDGQGGYTF. In DNA form, the CDR3 reads TGTGCCAGCAATGACGGTCAGGGAGGCTACACCTTC.

The chain's CDR3 is CASSIVFSTGANVLTF. The CDR3 DNA reads TGTGCCAGTAGTATAGTTTTCAGCACTGGGGCCAACGTCCTGACTTTC. The rearrangement uses TRBV19 and TRBJ2-6; D gene unclear. Trimming cost V 1 base and J 2 bases, with 9 bases left between them. CDR1 is LNHDA, CDR2 SQIVND, per germline (reference sequence). CDR3 length: 16 amino acids.

This clonotype was detected many times. This chain links TRBV6-5 with TRBJ2-3; D might be TRBD1 (6 bases). Germline values: CDR1 MNHEY, CDR2 SVGAGI. The CDR3 is made up of 16 amino acids. The ends were cut back, 0 bases at V and 5 bases at J, with 15 bases in the middle. The DNA of the CDR3 is TGTGCCAGCAGTTACTCGGTCACAGGGAGTGGAGATACGCAGTATTTT. It yields the protein CASSYSVTGSGDTQYF.

This chain uses TRBV4-1 with TRBJ2-3, with TRBD2 identical over 12 bases. V dropped 2 bases and J dropped 3; count of bases not matched to a gene: 6. Germline V gene data show CDR1 as MGHRA and CDR2 as YSYEKL. The CDR3 covers 17 residues. CDR3 in amino acids: CASSQQLTSGGTDTQYF. CDR3 coding DNA: TGCGCCAGCAGCCAACAACTGACTAGCGGGGGTACAGATACGCAGTATTTT.

The V gene is TRBV5-4, the J gene TRBJ2-1, with 10 bases lining up with TRBD2. In germline, CDR1 is SGHNT, CDR2 YYREEE (reference sequence). This CDR3 has 15 amino acids. V lost 3 bases and J lost 5; bases outside the gene matches: 5. CDR3 sequence (DNA): TGTGCCAGCAGCTCGACTAGCGGGCTACACAATGAGCAGTTCTTC. It codes for CASSSTSGLHNEQFF.

V and J are TRBV28 and TRBJ2-2, with no clear D. CDR3 size: 16 residues. Per germline, CDR1 MDHEN and CDR2 SYDVKM. The ends were cut back, 5 bases at V and 3 bases at J, with 16 bases in the middle. CDR3 sequence (DNA): TGTGCCAGCAGTCCACCCCACGGAATGGACACCGGGGAGCTGTTTTTT. This sequence encodes CASSPPHGMDTGELFF. Looking up the rest from reference TRBV28 and TRBJ2-2 gives the full variable domain: DVKVTQSSRYLVKRTGEKVFLECVQDMDHENMFWYRQDPGLGLRLIYFSYDVKMKEKGDIPEGYSVSREKKERFSLILESASTNQTSMYLCASSPPHGMDTGELFFGEGSRLTVL.

The genes are TRBV29-1 and TRBJ2-2; D ambiguous. Germline CDR1 reads SQVTM; CDR2 reads ANQGSEA. V shed 4 bases and J shed 6 bases, with 18 bases lying between them. The CDR3 is 15 residues long. CDR3 DNA sequence: TGCAGCGTTGGGGATCCTCGTCTTAGGCCCGGGGAGCTGTTTTTT. Translated: CSVGDPRLRPGELFF.

In this sample, this clonotype turned up a few times. The J gene is TRBJ2-7, the V gene TRBV20-1; maybe TRBD1 (5 bases). V shed 0 bases and J shed 3 bases, with 12 bases lying between them. Germline V lookup: CDR1 DFQATT, CDR2 SNEGSKA (reference sequence). The CDR3 contains 14 residues. CDR3: CSARDPQGSYEQYF. The CDR3 bases are TGCAGTGCTAGAGATCCCCAGGGAAGCTACGAGCAGTACTTC.

This clonotype was counted only a few times. V gene TRBV9 combines with J gene TRBJ1-3, with TRBD1 identical over 7 bases. This CDR3 comprises 15 residues. CDR1 and CDR2 from the germline V gene are SGDLS and YYNGEE. The J segment lost 4 bases and the V segment lost 4 bases, leaving 8 bases of the junction unmatched. CDR3 bases: TGTGCCAGCAGCCCTACGACAGGGAGAGGAAACACCATATATTTT. It codes for CASSPTTGRGNTIYF.

V and J are TRBV10-3 and TRBJ2-3, with 7 bases that match TRBD1. From germline, CDR1 is ENHRY and CDR2 SYGVKD. The length of the CDR3 is 15 residues. The V segment lost 8 bases and the J segment 1 base; nucleotides outside the gene matches: 9. The CDR3 protein is CAISRYGQGTDTQYF. For the CDR3, the DNA is TGTGCCATCTCCCGTTATGGACAGGGCACAGATACGCAGTATTTT.

The sample holds many counts of this clonotype. The rearrangement joins TRBV2 to TRBJ2-3, with D tentatively TRBD2 (6 bases). Germline lookup yields CDR1 SNHLY and CDR2 FYNNEI. The CDR3 covers 13 residues. V lost 10 bases and J 6 bases, leaving 17 bases between the germline ends. CDR3 coding DNA: TGTGCCATCACCGGGGGAGCCGGCGATACGCAGTATTTT. This codes for CAITGGAGDTQYF. Complete variable domain (other parts from reference TRBV2 and TRBJ2-3): EPEVTQTPSHQVTQMGQEVILRCVPISNHLYFYWYRQILGQKVEFLVSFYNNEISEKSEIFDDQFSVERPDGSNFTLKIRSTKLEDSAMYFCAITGGAGDTQYFGPGTRLTVL.

This clonotype occurred many times. J is TRBJ1-2 and V is TRBV3-1; 7 bases map to TRBD1. J was trimmed by 4 bases and V by 2 bases; bases with no gene match: 10. CDR1 is LGHDT and CDR2 is YNNKEL in the germline V gene (reference sequence). The CDR3 sequence is 16 residues long. CDR3 in DNA: TGTGCCAGCAGCCAAACTGGAAACAGGGGAGGCTATGGCTACACCTTC. It is translated as CASSQTGNRGGYGYTF.

This clonotype has at least ten counts. The chain recombines TRBV6-9 with TRBJ2-7; weak D call: TRBD2 (5 bases). From germline, CDR1 is MNHGY and CDR2 SVAAGI. V shed 2 bases and J shed 6 bases, with 17 bases lying between them. The CDR3 has 15 residues. CDR3 sequence (DNA): TGTGCCAGCAGTTATAGACCTGGGCTCCGGGGCGAGCAGTACTTC. It specifies CASSYRPGLRGEQYF.

As for this clonotype: A much larger clonotype is one base distant, so this may be a read error. In DNA, the CDR3 is TGTGCCAGCAGCAAGGGGACGGACTCTCCCGAGCAGTACTTC. As protein: CASSKGTDSPEQYF. The chain recombines TRBV9 with TRBJ2-7; D could derive from TRBD1 or TRBD2 (5 bases each). Per the germline V gene, CDR1 is SGDLS and CDR2 is YYNGEE. Trimming removed 4 bases at V and 6 bases at J, with 17 bases between. The CDR3 runs 14 residues.